This TCR beta chain was obtained from a study of identical twins. Template switching, a step in the protocol, added a universal primer site, and cDNA carried unique molecular identifiers. TCRdb processed the 5' RACE reads anew with MiXCR; each CDR3 protein has one entry. The table lists hundreds of thousands of distinct CDR3 sequences, around an eighth of them singletons, with 7.2% in the top ten. Findings and caveats of the study: Twins showed weaker excess sharing in their beta out-of-frame sequences. The abundant beta clonotypes from cord blood had fewer insertions, and memory repertoires had none of this.

Trimming removed 6 bases at V and 4 bases at J, with 18 bases between. The CDR3 runs to 15 residues. The germline gives CDR1 LGHNT, CDR2 FRNRAP. Details on this clonotype: Its specificity is unknown.

Separately, the same data were catalogued under a study of yellow fever vaccine responses in identical twins.

The sample comprised CD8+ T cells sorted from blood. This rearrangement joins TRBV12-5 to TRBJ2-5; the D gene is possibly TRBD2 (5 bases). This sequence was found in a woman aged 18-29 years in good health. The CDR3 protein is CASGPPGGERETQYF. CDR3 nucleotide sequence: TGTGCTAGTGGCCCCCCCGGTGGGGAGCGAGAGACCCAGTACTTC.